Below, 23 T cell receptor beta chains from the same sample are listed, as sequenced in a study of CD8 T cells in ankylosing spondylitis. TCRdb reprocessed the 5' RACE reads with MiXCR, giving one entry per CDR3 protein. In the table there are about 480,000 distinct CDR3 sequences, roughly a sixth of which are singletons. Broader study findings: There was a TCR beta motif, made of several highly homologous variants, that appeared characteristic of ankylosing spondylitis blood.

These TCRs are of unknown antigen specificity. The sequenced sample was blood, either unsorted or a sorted T cell fraction (not recorded which). Receptors originate from a male donor with ankylosing spondylitis.

The chain has TRBV12-3 or TRBV12-4 and TRBJ1-2; 7 bases fit TRBD1. V lost 7 bases to trimming and J lost 5 bases; unmatched junction nucleotides: 10. CDR3 size: 14 residues. CDR3 loop: CASKLTGPTYGYTF. The CDR3 DNA follows: TGTGCCAGCAAACTGACAGGGCCAACTTATGGCTACACCTTC.

This clonotype appeared a few times. The CDR3 DNA sequence: TGTGCCAGCAGTTTTGGCACATCACGGCTTACTGAAGCTTTCTTT. This encodes CASSFGTSRLTEAFF. The V call is TRBV12-3 or TRBV12-4, the J call TRBJ1-1; no reliable D call. Trimming cost V 3 bases and J 5 bases, with 16 bases left between them. CDR3 size: 15 residues.

This clonotype was seen more than once but under ten times. This chain links TRBV2 with TRBJ1-6; perhaps TRBD1 as D (6 bases). Germline lookup yields CDR1 SNHLY and CDR2 FYNNEI. CDR3 length: 16 residues. V was pared by 5 bases and J by 0 bases, with 11 bases between. The CDR3 loop reads CASSPRTVSYNSPLHF. In DNA form, the CDR3 reads TGTGCCAGCAGTCCAAGGACAGTCTCCTATAATTCACCCCTCCACTTT. Filled out from reference TRBV2 and TRBJ1-6, the complete variable domain reads EPEVTQTPSHQVTQMGQEVILRCVPISNHLYFYWYRQILGQKVEFLVSFYNNEISEKSEIFDDQFSVERPDGSNFTLKIRSTKLEDSAMYFCASSPRTVSYNSPLHFGNGTRLTVT.

The chain joins TRBV4-1 to TRBJ2-7; no clear D. This CDR3 has 14 amino acids. Germline V lookup: CDR1 MGHRA, CDR2 YSYEKL. The V gene lost 1 base and the J gene lost 2 bases, with 9 bases spanning the gap. CDR3: CASSQVSAAYEQYF. The CDR3 DNA reads TGCGCCAGCAGCCAAGTCTCCGCCGCCTACGAGCAGTACTTC.

With regard to this clonotype: Just one base apart from a much larger clone, this may be a read error. The V call is TRBV5-1, the J call TRBJ1-4; D not certain. CDR3 size: 16 residues. The germline CDR1 and CDR2 sequences are SGHRS and YFSETQ. The CDR3 protein is CASSLGPISTKEKLFF. CDR3 nucleotides: TGCGCCAGCAGCTTGGGACCAATCTCAACTAAAGAAAAACTGTTTTTT.

The rearrangement links TRBV2 to TRBJ2-5, with 8 bases matching TRBD1. V lost 8 bases to trimming and J lost 6 bases; unmatched junction nucleotides: 5. The germline CDR1 and CDR2 sequences are SNHLY and FYNNEI. This CDR3 spans 12 amino acids. The CDR3 DNA reads as TGTGCCAGCGGACAGGGCGGAAAGACCCAGTACTTC. It yields the protein CASGQGGKTQYF.

The chain uses TRBV20-1 and TRBJ2-5; D perhaps matches TRBD2 (7 bases). The CDR3 extends over 13 amino acids. The germline V gene encodes CDR1 DFQATT and CDR2 SNEGSKA (reference sequence). Trimming left V 3 bases short and J 4 bases short, with 12 bases between. The CDR3 region is CSASFRGGETQYF. DNA for the CDR3: TGCAGTGCTAGCTTTAGGGGGGGAGAGACCCAGTACTTC.

On this clonotype: This CDR3 is missing its conserved last phenylalanine or tryptophan, likely due to a read error. The CDR3 sequence: CASSQVYLSWTGRDTEAFL. CDR3 DNA sequence: TGCGCCAGCAGCCAAGTATATTTGTCTTGGACAGGGAGGGACACTGAAGCTTTCCTT. The genes are TRBV4-3 and TRBJ1-1; 8 bases are shared with TRBD1. This CDR3 contains 19 residues. The germline gives CDR1 LGHNA, CDR2 YSLEER. With 1 base clipped from V and 3 bases from J, the junction kept 16 bases outside the gene matches.

The chain links TRBV7-3 to TRBJ2-2; D tentatively reads TRBD1 or TRBD2 (5 bases each). CDR1 and CDR2 (germline): SGHTA, FQGTGA. V was clipped by 0 bases and J by 1 base, with 9 bases between them. CDR3 length equals 16 residues. CDR3 amino acids: CASSLTGTGNTGELFF. The CDR3 DNA reads as TGTGCCAGCAGCTTAACCGGGACGGGGAACACCGGGGAGCTGTTTTTT.

This clonotype appeared a few times. The V call is TRBV20-1, the J call TRBJ2-3; 8 bases are shared with TRBD2. Germline V gives CDR1 DFQATT, CDR2 SNEGSKA (reference sequence). The ends lost 6 bases at V and 1 base at J; junction bases unmatched: 9. The length of the CDR3 is 15 residues. CDR3 loop: CSAFSSGGRTDTQYF. CDR3 coding DNA: TGCAGTGCCTTTTCAAGCGGGGGCCGCACAGATACGCAGTATTTT.

The chain uses TRBV5-1 and TRBJ2-1; 8 bases match TRBD1. V lost 4 bases to trimming and J lost 0 bases; unmatched junction nucleotides: 3. This CDR3 is built from 15 residues. In germline, CDR1 is SGHRS, CDR2 YFSETQ. The CDR3 loop is CASSPQGGSYNEQFF. As DNA, the CDR3 is TGCGCCAGCAGCCCACAGGGGGGCTCCTACAATGAGCAGTTCTTC.

In this sample, this clonotype turned up a few times. The CDR3 region has the DNA TGTGCCAGCAGCTCCCGACAGGGAGGTATGGGAATACCGTACAATGAGCAGTTCTTC. Translating gives CASSSRQGGMGIPYNEQFF. This sequence joins TRBV13 and TRBJ2-1; maybe TRBD1 (7 bases). V shed 4 bases and J shed 4 bases, with 26 bases lying between them. From germline, CDR1 is PRHDT and CDR2 FYEKMQ (reference sequence). The CDR3 covers 19 residues.

This clonotype has just a few counts. CDR3: CASSFSGVTGELFF. The DNA for the CDR3 is TGTGCCAGCAGCTTCTCTGGGGTTACCGGGGAGCTGTTTTTT. The V gene is TRBV7-3, the J gene TRBJ2-2; D gene uncertain. This CDR3 has 14 residues. The V gene's germline CDR1 is SGHTA and CDR2 FQGTGA. The germline V and J ends were trimmed by 3 bases and 5 bases, with 10 bases remaining between them.

This clonotype appeared a few times. This sequence joins TRBV4-1 and TRBJ2-1; 8 bases line up with TRBD2. CDR1 and CDR2 (germline): MGHRA, YSYEKL. CDR3 length: 17 residues. J gave up 0 bases and V 0 bases, and 4 bases lay outside the gene matches. CDR3 amino acids: CASSQEVAGYSYNEQFF. CDR3 nucleotides: TGCGCCAGCAGCCAAGAAGTAGCGGGATACTCCTACAATGAGCAGTTCTTC.

The chain links TRBV5-1 to TRBJ2-7, with 7 bases matching TRBD1. Germline V CDR1 and CDR2: SGHRS, YFSETQ. This CDR3 has 14 amino acids. V trimming: 0 bases; J trimming: 2 bases; junction bases outside the gene matches: 2. Here the CDR3 reads CASSLEDRAYEQYF. The CDR3 coding sequence is TGCGCCAGCAGCTTGGAAGACAGGGCCTACGAGCAGTACTTC. Combining the CDR3 with reference TRBV5-1 and TRBJ2-7 gives the whole variable domain KAGVTQTPRYLIKTRGQQVTLSCSPISGHRSVSWYQQTPGQGLQFLFEYFSETQRNKGNFPGRFSGRQFSNSRSEMNVSTLELGDSALYLCASSLEDRAYEQYFGPGTRLTVT.

This clonotype has more than one count but fewer than ten. The chain recombines TRBV20-1 with TRBJ1-5, with 7 positions matching TRBD1. Germline V gene lookup returns CDR1 DFQATT and CDR2 SNEGSKA (reference sequence). There are 17 residues in the CDR3. The V and J ends lost 3 bases and 0 bases, in that order; junction bases with no gene match: 11. CDR3 protein: CSARSPGQQHSNQPQHF. CDR3 in DNA: TGCAGTGCTAGGTCCCCGGGACAGCAGCATAGCAATCAGCCCCAGCATTTT.

The chain combines TRBV5-1 with TRBJ2-2, with D possibly being TRBD2 (5 bases). Germline assignment: CDR1 SGHRS and CDR2 YFSETQ. The V and J ends lost 0 bases and 0 bases respectively, with 9 bases between them. This CDR3 is 16 amino acids long. This CDR3 is CASSLDVGANTGELFF. CDR3 in DNA: TGCGCCAGCAGCTTGGATGTGGGAGCGAACACCGGGGAGCTGTTTTTT.

The rearrangement uses TRBV12-3 or TRBV12-4 and TRBJ2-3, with 14 positions matching TRBD2. CDR3 length equals 16 residues. Unmatched junction bases numbered 6, after V lost 6 bases and J lost 4 bases. The CDR3 here is CASSPRTSGGPDTQYF. Here the CDR3 DNA reads TGTGCCAGCAGCCCCCGGACTAGCGGGGGGCCAGATACGCAGTATTTT.

The V gene is TRBV20-1, the J gene TRBJ2-4, with D possibly TRBD1 on 5 matching bases. V lost 0 bases to trimming and J lost 8 bases, with 14 bases between them. Germline CDR1 DFQATT, CDR2 SNEGSKA (reference sequence). The CDR3 consists of 14 residues. CDR3 coding DNA: TGCAGTGCTAGAGATTCCAGGGATTTGGACATTCAGTACTTC. It specifies CSARDSRDLDIQYF.

The V and J genes are TRBV20-1 and TRBJ2-1; TRBD2 might be the D (6 bases). CDR1 and CDR2 from the germline V gene are DFQATT and SNEGSKA (reference sequence). Deletions cut 4 bases from V and 7 bases from J, with 17 bases between. The length of the CDR3 is 14 residues. The CDR3 sequence: CSANSQIGGNEQFF. The CDR3 nucleotides are TGCAGTGCTAACTCCCAAATTGGGGGGAATGAGCAGTTCTTC.

This chain links TRBV6-5 with TRBJ2-1; 9 bases map to TRBD2. V was clipped by 2 bases and J by 4 bases; unmatched bases: 3. Per germline, CDR1 MNHEY and CDR2 SVGAGI. CDR3 size: 15 residues. The CDR3 coding sequence is TGTGCCAGCAGTTACCTAGCGGGGATATACAATGAGCAGTTCTTC. Translated, it gives CASSYLAGIYNEQFF.

The chain employs TRBV5-1 and TRBJ2-3; 7 bases fit TRBD2. From germline, CDR1 is SGHRS and CDR2 YFSETQ. The CDR3 has 18 amino acids. V lost 3 bases, J lost 1 base, and 14 bases stayed unmatched. The CDR3 here is CASSSLPLASGGTDTQYF. DNA of the CDR3: TGCGCCAGCAGCTCCCTACCACTAGCGTCGGGCGGCACAGATACGCAGTATTTT.

This clonotype was seen only a few times. The chain combines TRBV5-1 with TRBJ2-2; 9 nucleotides match TRBD2. V gave up 3 bases and J gave up 6 bases; unmatched junction bases: 9. The germline V gene has CDR1 SGHRS and CDR2 YFSETQ. This CDR3 spans 16 amino acids. The CDR3 DNA reads as TGCGCCAGCAGCTCGGGTAGCGGGAGACTCGCCGGGGAGCTGTTTTTT. It translates to CASSSGSGRLAGELFF.